The 16 T cell receptor beta chains presented below share a single source sample, sequenced in a study of T-cell memory formation after mild COVID-19 (dated by TCRdb to about 2021). Library preparation employed 5' RACE. The sample was run on an Illumina NovaSeq 6000. The raw public data were reprocessed by TCRdb itself: fastp quality trimming at Q25, MiXCR clonotype calling, in-frame beta chains only. Each entry is one CDR3 protein sequence, shown with its most common DNA and genes. The sample records about 200,000 distinct CDR3 sequences, just over 9.5% of which are singletons. The ten biggest clones cover around 3.4% of the sample. The source material was PBMCs or a T cell subset sorted from them (not recorded which). The receptor set was obtained from a man aged 18 to 35 who had mild COVID-19 (a few samples of this study predate the infection). The sample titles of this study are shuffled in the database, so cell type and time point are left out; the donor was told from shared clones.

This clonotype was detected a few times. The J gene is TRBJ1-1, the V gene TRBV7-2; 7 bases line up with TRBD1. The CDR3 covers 13 residues. The germline V gene encodes CDR1 SGHTA and CDR2 FQGNSA. CDR3 nucleotides: TGTGCTGGGGTAAAGGGGGCTGCCACTGAAGCTTTCTTT. It specifies CAGVKGAATEAFF.

This clonotype was seen only a few times. This chain links TRBV29-1 with TRBJ1-5; a possible D gene is TRBD1 (5 bases). V was cut by 2 bases and J by 7 bases, with 12 bases left in between. Germline assignment: CDR1 SQVTM and CDR2 ANQGSEA. This CDR3 spans 13 amino acids. Here the CDR3 reads CSVEQGPGQPQHF. The CDR3 DNA reads TGCAGCGTTGAACAGGGTCCTGGCCAGCCCCAGCATTTT.

The chain combines TRBV6-5 with TRBJ2-7; weak D call: TRBD2 (6 bases). The CDR3 has 15 residues. Trimming cost V 8 bases and J 1 base, with 18 bases left between them. Per germline, CDR1 MNHEY and CDR2 SVGAGI. As DNA, the CDR3 is TGTGCCAGCCGCCCTCCAGTTAGCGGTTCCTACGAGCAGTACTTC. Protein: CASRPPVSGSYEQYF.

The chain combines TRBV5-1 with TRBJ2-3, with D possibly TRBD2 on 5 matching bases. Trimming removed 6 bases at V and 3 bases at J, with 14 bases between. The CDR3 sequence is 14 residues long. The germline V gene has CDR1 SGHRS and CDR2 YFSETQ. The CDR3: CASNELALTDTQYF. Here the CDR3 DNA reads TGCGCCAGCAACGAGCTAGCTTTAACAGATACGCAGTATTTT.

The table lists this clonotype with many counts. The chain combines TRBV12-3 or TRBV12-4 with TRBJ2-3; D perhaps matches TRBD1 (5 bases). Trimming stripped 4 bases from V and 4 bases from J, with 9 bases between. The CDR3 loop spans 13 amino acids. The chain's CDR3 is CASSWAGPDTQYF. The CDR3 DNA is TGTGCCAGCAGTTGGGCAGGGCCAGATACGCAGTATTTT.

The chain has TRBV7-6 and TRBJ2-5; D remains ambiguous. Germline CDR1 SGHVS, CDR2 FNYEAQ. V was trimmed by 5 bases and J by 9 bases, leaving 13 bases between them. The length of the CDR3 is 12 residues. The CDR3 sequence is CASSREYWAQYF. The CDR3 DNA reads TGTGCCAGCAGCCGCGAGTATTGGGCCCAGTACTTC.

This clonotype appeared a few times. The V and J genes are TRBV7-9 and TRBJ2-6; 7 bases line up with TRBD1. The V and J ends lost 5 bases and 3 bases, in that order; junction bases with no gene match: 7. There are 16 residues in the CDR3. CDR1 and CDR2 from the germline V gene are SEHNR and FQNEAQ (reference sequence). The CDR3 DNA reads TGTGCCAGCAGCCAACAGACAGGGAATGGGGCCAACGTCCTGACTTTC. The encoded protein is CASSQQTGNGANVLTF.

This clonotype occurred many times. The chain combines TRBV7-2 with TRBJ1-1, with 8 positions matching TRBD1. The CDR3 totals 14 residues. The V segment lost 4 bases and the J segment 4 bases; nucleotides outside the gene matches: 5. The germline CDR1 and CDR2 sequences are SGHTA and FQGNSA. The CDR3 sequence: CASSSQGAFTEAFF. CDR3 nucleotides: TGTGCCAGCAGCTCCCAGGGGGCGTTCACTGAAGCTTTCTTT.

This clonotype was observed a few times. The rearrangement links TRBV27 to TRBJ2-6; maybe TRBD1 (5 bases). With 2 bases removed from V and 0 bases from J, the gap between germline ends came to 8 bases. This CDR3 has 16 amino acids. Germline CDR1 is MNHEY and CDR2 is SMNVEV (reference sequence). CDR3 bases: TGTGCCAGCAGTTTAAGGGGCGACTCTGGGGCCAACGTCCTGACTTTC. It specifies CASSLRGDSGANVLTF.

This clonotype was seen ten or more times. This chain connects TRBV21-1 to TRBJ1-1; the table's D call of TRBD1 was not tested on the DNA. TRBV21-1 is termed a pseudogene. The CDR3 spans 16 residues. The CDR3: CASSNPDRGGPGEAFF. CDR3 bases: TGTGCCAGCAGCAACCCGGACAGGGGGGGGCCTGGAGAAGCTTTCTTT.

This clonotype occurred many times. V is TRBV7-6 and J is TRBJ1-6; D call uncertain. The CDR3 loop spans 13 amino acids. The germline V gene has CDR1 SGHVS and CDR2 FNYEAQ. The V end was cut by 0 bases, the J end by 8 bases, with 5 bases between. CDR3 sequence reads: CASSLARDSPLHF. CDR3 sequence (DNA): TGTGCCAGCAGCTTAGCGCGGGATTCACCCCTCCACTTT.

The chain combines TRBV7-8 with TRBJ2-5; D possibly uses TRBD1 or TRBD2 (5 bases each). Germline-derived CDR1 and CDR2 are SGHVS and FQNEAQ. The length of the CDR3 is 14 residues. V was clipped by 3 bases and J by 7 bases, with 15 bases between them. CDR3: CASSFRDGSRTQYF. The CDR3, as DNA: TGTGCCAGCAGCTTCCGGGACGGCAGTCGGACCCAGTACTTC.

This clonotype showed up many times. This chain connects TRBV4-3 to TRBJ1-5; D unclear. This CDR3 has 13 residues. Trimming removed 4 bases from V and 4 bases from J, with 8 bases in between. Germline V gene lookup returns CDR1 LGHNA and CDR2 YSLEER. CDR3 sequence: CASSPGENQPQHF. DNA for the CDR3: TGCGCCAGCAGCCCTGGGGAAAATCAGCCCCAGCATTTT.

This clonotype turned up a few times. Possible read error: a much larger clone is one base away. The chain is built from TRBV27 and TRBJ1-5; the D is unclear. This CDR3 comprises 15 residues. V lost 1 base and J lost 0, with 7 bases in between. Germline assignment: CDR1 MNHEY and CDR2 SMNVEV (reference sequence). CDR3 sequence reads: CASSLWGYSNQPQHF. CDR3 bases: TGTGCCAGCAGTTTATGGGGTTATAGCAATCAGCCCCAGCATTTT.

This clonotype was seen more than once but under ten times. The rearrangement uses TRBV19 and TRBJ2-4; TRBD2 is a possible D gene (6 bases). V lost 10 bases to trimming and J lost 8 bases, with 12 bases between them. In germline, CDR1 is LNHDA, CDR2 SQIVND (reference sequence). There are 11 residues in the CDR3. CDR3 sequence (DNA): TGTGCCACCCGGTGGGGGGACATTCAGTACTTC. The encoded protein is CATRWGDIQYF.

J is TRBJ1-5 and V is TRBV2, with a tentative D call TRBD1 (5 bases). The germline V gene has CDR1 SNHLY and CDR2 FYNNEI. CDR3 size: 14 residues. The germline V and J ends were trimmed by 3 bases and 7 bases, with 13 bases remaining between them. DNA of the CDR3: TGTGCCAGCAGTGACAGGGTCTCAAGACAGCCCCAGCATTTT. It encodes CASSDRVSRQPQHF. Based on the CDR3 plus reference TRBV2 and TRBJ1-5, the full variable domain is EPEVTQTPSHQVTQMGQEVILRCVPISNHLYFYWYRQILGQKVEFLVSFYNNEISEKSEIFDDQFSVERPDGSNFTLKIRSTKLEDSAMYFCASSDRVSRQPQHFGDGTRLSIL.